This T cell receptor (beta chain) was captured by sequencing in a study of a mutant IDH1 vaccine in newly diagnosed glioma. Study background: Treated patients, 62.5% male and approximately 40% female, averaged 40.4 years of age. Whole-study results and caveats: Researchers report vaccine-induced immune responses in 93.3% of patients. With respect to changes in top peripheral T cell clonotypes, pseudoprogression seemed unrelated.

For this clone: Its antigen is undetermined.

The time point here: baseline, week 1 (first vaccination visit). Specified treatment: pre-vaccination baseline after standard-of-care therapy. Germline lookup yields CDR1 SGDLS and CDR2 YYNGEE. V was clipped by 0 bases and J by 3 bases; unmatched bases: 5. The CDR3 runs 15 residues. The repertoire was sequenced with immunoSEQ multiplex PCR; TCRdb's copy has only in-frame clones and lacks some. The sample contains about 63,000 clones, more than 70% of which appear only once. This chain links TRBV9 with TRBJ2-7; TRBD2 agrees at 8 bases. This receptor was obtained from a woman between 18 and 29 years old with glioma. Some clones in this sample may be carry-over from other donors' samples. Sequenced here: peripheral blood mononuclear cells (PBMCs), sampled from a glioma patient treated with radiotherapy, temozolomide or both. The CDR3 nucleotides read TGTGCCAGCAGCGTAGAAAGCGGGGGACTCTACGAGCAGTACTTC. Residues: CASSVESGGLYEQYF.